The 27 T cell receptor beta chains below all came from one sample that was sequenced in a study of T cells in Graves' hyperthyroidism and ophthalmopathy. It was RNA transcripts that yielded the amplified TCR beta CDR3 regions. In the first-round RT-PCR of the TCR CDR3, the HTBI primer set was used. MiXCR was run by TCRdb on the multiplex PCR reads, yielding one entry per CDR3 protein. The sample contains under 700,000 distinct CDR3 sequences, 16% of which appear only once. Sequencing was performed on blood. All receptors come from a woman aged 18-29 years with Graves' hyperthyroidism.

In its sample, this clonotype was seen many times. Written as DNA, the CDR3 is TGCAGTGCTTCTGGGGCAGGGGGCGACACTGAAGCTTTCTTT. Its translation: CSASGAGGDTEAFF. The chain uses TRBV20-1 and TRBJ1-1, with 8 bases fitting TRBD1. Germline values: CDR1 DFQATT, CDR2 SNEGSKA (reference sequence). The CDR3 is made up of 14 amino acids. V lost 5 bases to trimming and J lost 3 bases; unmatched junction nucleotides: 8.

The table lists this clonotype with a few counts. V is TRBV3-1 and J is TRBJ2-1, with D perhaps matching TRBD2 (6 bases). The CDR3 length is 17 residues. From germline, CDR1 is LGHDT and CDR2 YNNKEL (reference sequence). Trimming stripped 0 bases from V and 4 bases from J, with 16 bases between. CDR3 loop: CASSQDWAGSGYNEQFF. The CDR3, as DNA: TGTGCCAGCAGCCAAGATTGGGCGGGGTCGGGTTACAATGAGCAGTTCTTC.

The chain uses TRBV12-3 or TRBV12-4 and TRBJ2-3; 8 positions match TRBD2. V dropped 6 bases and J dropped 4; count of bases not matched to a gene: 9. The CDR3 runs to 15 residues. This CDR3 reads CASSPLGGRSDTQYF. For the CDR3, the DNA is TGTGCCAGCAGCCCACTAGGCGGGAGGTCAGATACGCAGTATTTT.

This clonotype has ten or more counts. This chain uses TRBV7-2 with TRBJ2-7; D is perhaps TRBD1 or TRBD2 (6 bases each). Germline CDR1 SGHTA, CDR2 FQGNSA. There are 14 residues in the CDR3. V was trimmed by 0 bases and J by 4 bases, leaving 10 bases between them. In nucleotides, the CDR3 is TGTGCCAGCAGCTTAGCGGGGGGCCGGTACGAGCAGTACTTC. Its protein product is CASSLAGGRYEQYF.

This clonotype came up many times. The V gene is TRBV28, the J gene TRBJ2-1, with a tentative D call TRBD2 (7 bases). The CDR3 contains 15 residues. The V end was cut by 5 bases, the J end by 10 bases, with 21 bases between. CDR1 is MDHEN and CDR2 is SYDVKM in the germline V gene. The CDR3 loop is CASSGGGGPREEQFF. DNA of the CDR3: TGTGCCAGCAGTGGGGGGGGGGGCCCCCGGGAAGAGCAGTTCTTC.

This clonotype was picked up many times. The chain links TRBV7-9 to TRBJ1-1; no reliable D call. Trimming removed 4 bases at V and 1 base at J, with 7 bases between. CDR1 SEHNR and CDR2 FQNEAQ come from the germline V gene (reference sequence). This CDR3 has 13 amino acids. The CDR3 is CASSWRGNTEAFF. The DNA of the CDR3 is TGTGCCAGCAGCTGGCGAGGGAACACTGAAGCTTTCTTT.

There are many counts of this clonotype. This chain uses TRBV20-1 with TRBJ2-2, with TRBD2 matching over 11 bases. CDR1 is DFQATT and CDR2 is SNEGSKA in the germline V gene (reference sequence). Trimming at V came to 3 bases and at J to 0 bases, leaving 3 bases not matched to a gene. The CDR3 runs 16 residues. CDR3 nucleotides: TGCAGTGCTAGTCCTAGCGGGAGGTCGAACACCGGGGAGCTGTTTTTT. Translation: CSASPSGRSNTGELFF.

This clonotype was seen many times. The chain combines TRBV28 with TRBJ2-3; 8 bases are shared with TRBD2. Losses at the gene ends were 5 bases for V and 2 bases for J; bases not matched to a gene: 18. The CDR3 runs to 19 residues. The germline CDR1 and CDR2 sequences are MDHEN and SYDVKM. The CDR3 region is CASSETTIAGPLPTDTQYF. The CDR3 nucleotides read TGTGCCAGCAGTGAAACTACAATAGCGGGACCGCTTCCCACAGATACGCAGTATTTT.

This chain connects TRBV20-1 to TRBJ2-2; a weak D match, TRBD1 (5 bases). V lost 0 bases and J lost 2, with 13 bases in between. Germline V gene data show CDR1 as DFQATT and CDR2 as SNEGSKA (reference sequence). The CDR3 is 16 residues long. The DNA of the CDR3 is TGCAGTGCTAGAGATAGGCACAGGTCTAACACCGGGGAGCTGTTTTTT. Its translation: CSARDRHRSNTGELFF.

This clonotype came up many times. The CDR3 region is CASSGPTGVETQYF. The CDR3 DNA follows: TGTGCCAGCAGTGGGCCGACAGGGGTAGAGACCCAGTACTTC. This rearrangement joins TRBV6-1 to TRBJ2-5; 8 bases line up with TRBD1. The J segment lost 4 bases and the V segment lost 4 bases, leaving 5 bases of the junction unmatched. There are 14 residues in the CDR3. Germline V gene sequence: CDR1 MNHNS, CDR2 SASEGT.

This clonotype was seen only a few times. This chain joins TRBV19 and TRBJ1-5; the D gene is possibly TRBD1 (5 bases). This CDR3 is built from 15 residues. Per the germline V gene, CDR1 is LNHDA and CDR2 is SQIVND (reference sequence). V lost 7 bases and J 0 bases, leaving 13 bases between the germline ends. The CDR3 loop reads CASNWQGNSNQPQHF. DNA for the CDR3: TGTGCCAGTAACTGGCAGGGAAATAGCAATCAGCCCCAGCATTTT.

This clonotype was seen only a few times. V is TRBV29-1 and J is TRBJ1-2; no firm D call. Germline CDR1 is SQVTM and CDR2 is ANQGSEA. Trimming took 4 bases from V and 0 from J, leaving 9 bases between them. This CDR3 is 13 amino acids long. CDR3 residues: CSVGGRANYGYTF. The DNA for the CDR3 is TGCAGCGTTGGCGGGAGAGCTAACTATGGCTACACCTTC.

This clonotype was picked up a small number of times. This chain connects TRBV4-1 to TRBJ1-2; 7 bases are shared with TRBD1. The CDR3 is 14 amino acids. V lost 4 bases and J lost 5; bases outside the gene matches: 7. Germline-derived CDR1 and CDR2 are MGHRA and YSYEKL. The CDR3 DNA reads TGCGCCAGCAGCCCGACAGGGCCACCTTATGGCTACACCTTC. This sequence encodes CASSPTGPPYGYTF.

The chain is built from TRBV12-3 or TRBV12-4 and TRBJ2-2; D is uncertain. The CDR3 contains 15 residues. Between the trimmed V and J ends, which lost 5 bases and 5 bases, there was a span of 15 bases. The CDR3 region has the DNA TGTGCCAGCAGTCCGCCGAATGGGTGGACCGGGGAGCTGTTTTTT. The encoded protein is CASSPPNGWTGELFF.

This clonotype has ten or more counts. The gene calls are TRBV10-1 and TRBJ2-1; 10 bases agree with TRBD1. Germline CDR1 and CDR2: WNHNN and SYGVQD (reference sequence). V lost 3 bases, J lost 4 bases, and 3 bases stayed unmatched. This CDR3 comprises 15 residues. CDR3 sequence reads: CASSDGGQGYNEQFF. In DNA form, the CDR3 reads TGCGCCAGCAGTGATGGGGGACAGGGGTACAATGAGCAGTTCTTC.

This clonotype was counted at least ten times. This chain joins TRBV20-1 and TRBJ1-2; D unresolved. The length of the CDR3 is 10 residues. Trimming took off 0 bases at V and 4 bases at J, with 0 bases between the two ends. Germline lookup yields CDR1 DFQATT and CDR2 SNEGSKA (reference sequence). CDR3 in amino acids: CSARDYGYTF. Written as DNA, the CDR3 is TGCAGTGCTAGAGACTATGGCTACACCTTC.

This clonotype occurred a few times. V and J are TRBV7-2 and TRBJ2-3; D is uncertain. CDR3 length: 14 amino acids. The V and J ends lost 5 bases and 4 bases respectively, with 13 bases between them. The V gene's germline CDR1 is SGHTA and CDR2 FQGNSA. Written as DNA, the CDR3 is TGTGCCAGCAGCCCTGATGGGCCGTCAGATACGCAGTATTTT. Amino acid sequence: CASSPDGPSDTQYF.

This clonotype was seen many times. This chain joins TRBV11-2 and TRBJ2-3; D might be TRBD2 (5 bases). The CDR3 has 14 residues. Trimming cost V 2 bases and J 6 bases, with 12 bases left between them. Per germline, CDR1 SGHAT and CDR2 FQNNGV. CDR3 region: CASSLSLGLDTQYF. The CDR3 region has the DNA TGTGCCAGCAGCTTATCACTAGGGCTCGATACGCAGTATTTT.

This clonotype appeared a few times. V usage is TRBV9 and J usage is TRBJ1-1; D is undetermined. This CDR3 spans 15 amino acids. Per the germline V gene, CDR1 is SGDLS and CDR2 is YYNGEE. With 3 bases removed from V and 4 bases from J, the gap between germline ends came to 16 bases. The CDR3 bases are TGTGCCAGCAGCGAGAGCCCCTACACCCGCACTGAAGCTTTCTTT. It translates to CASSESPYTRTEAFF.

This clonotype was detected many times. Being one base from a much bigger clone, this may be a read error. The J gene is TRBJ2-7, the V gene TRBV2; 10 bases align to TRBD2. Germline V gene data show CDR1 as SNHLY and CDR2 as FYNNEI. The CDR3 has 14 residues. Germline trimming cut 2 bases from V and 2 bases from J; bases unmatched to any gene: 0. This chain's CDR3 is CASSETSGTYEQYF. The CDR3 DNA is TGTGCCAGCAGTGAAACTAGCGGGACCTACGAGCAGTACTTC.

This clonotype has a count of ten or more. The V gene is TRBV3-1, the J gene TRBJ1-4; TRBD1 might be the D (6 bases). V lost 3 bases and J 7 bases, leaving 9 bases between the germline ends. Germline lookup yields CDR1 LGHDT and CDR2 YNNKEL (reference sequence). The CDR3 is 13 residues long. The CDR3 DNA sequence: TGTGCCAGCAGCCATGGGGGGGCTGAAAAACTGTTTTTT. Residues: CASSHGGAEKLFF.

This clonotype was seen more than once but under ten times. This clone may be a read error of a much larger clone one base away. The gene calls are TRBV20-1 and TRBJ2-5, with a possible D match to TRBD2 (5 bases). V was trimmed by 1 base and J by 3 bases, leaving 9 bases between them. CDR1 is DFQATT and CDR2 is SNEGSKA in the germline V gene (reference sequence). The CDR3 length is 13 residues. The chain's CDR3 is CSARGVGEETQYF. CDR3 nucleotide sequence: TGCAGTGCTAGAGGGGTGGGAGAAGAGACCCAGTACTTC.

The genes are TRBV19 and TRBJ1-3; D is unresolved. V was cut by 4 bases and J by 0 bases, with 13 bases left in between. The CDR3 covers 16 residues. The V gene's germline CDR1 is LNHDA and CDR2 SQIVND (reference sequence). The CDR3: CASSTTGRFSGNTIYF. CDR3 coding DNA: TGTGCCAGTAGTACTACCGGGCGTTTCTCTGGAAACACCATATATTTT.

This clonotype was seen many times. The V call is TRBV7-2, the J call TRBJ2-7, with TRBD1 matching 7 bases. The CDR3 loop spans 14 amino acids. J gave up 2 bases and V 4 bases, and 5 bases lay outside the gene matches. CDR1 is SGHTA, CDR2 FQGNSA, per germline. The CDR3 DNA reads as TGTGCCAGCAGCTATCCGGGACAGCCCTACGAGCAGTACTTC. Translation: CASSYPGQPYEQYF.

This clonotype appeared many times. The chain joins TRBV2 to TRBJ1-1; D is perhaps TRBD1 (5 bases). Per the germline V gene, CDR1 is SNHLY and CDR2 is FYNNEI. V lost 2 bases and J lost 6, with 13 bases in between. This CDR3 has 14 amino acids. The CDR3 sequence: CASSERSGVSEAFF. CDR3 coding DNA: TGTGCCAGCAGTGAAAGGTCGGGGGTTTCTGAAGCTTTCTTT.

This clonotype showed up just a few times. Just one base apart from a much larger clone, this may be a read error. The chain has TRBV5-1 and TRBJ2-7, with TRBD2 matching 7 bases. Germline CDR1 reads SGHRS; CDR2 reads YFSETQ. V shed 5 bases and J 6 bases; nucleotides not matched to a gene: 5. This CDR3 is 12 amino acids long. CDR3 in amino acids: CASSHSGCEQYF. The DNA of the CDR3 is TGCGCCAGCAGTCATAGCGGGTGCGAGCAGTACTTC.

The chain links TRBV7-2 to TRBJ2-3; D unclear. The germline V gene encodes CDR1 SGHTA and CDR2 FQGNSA. V gave up 1 base and J gave up 8 bases, with 7 bases separating them. The CDR3 has 12 residues. The CDR3 spells CASSLGWGTQYF. The CDR3 nucleotides read TGTGCCAGCAGCTTAGGGTGGGGTACGCAGTATTTT.